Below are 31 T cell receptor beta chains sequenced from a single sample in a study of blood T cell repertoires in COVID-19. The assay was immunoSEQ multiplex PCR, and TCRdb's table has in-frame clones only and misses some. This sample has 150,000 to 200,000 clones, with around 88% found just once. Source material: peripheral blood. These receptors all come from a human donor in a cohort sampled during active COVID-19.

CDR3 DNA sequence: TGTGCCACCAGTGACCTGACAGGTGGAGATACGGGAGAGACCCAGTACTTC. It is translated as CATSDLTGGDTGETQYF. This chain links TRBV24-1 with TRBJ2-5, with a possible D match to TRBD1 (6 bases). Per the germline V gene, CDR1 is KGHDR and CDR2 is SFDVKD. The CDR3 is made up of 17 amino acids. V dropped 4 bases and J dropped 4 bases, with 21 bases sitting between them.

CDR3 nucleotide sequence: TGTGCCAGCAGTTTGAGACCGGCCGGGACAGGGGGCAAAAATTCACCCCTCCACTTT. Translation: CASSLRPAGTGGKNSPLHF. The chain links TRBV28 to TRBJ1-6; 12 positions agree with TRBD1. V shed 3 bases, J shed 7 bases, and the junction held 13 bases outside the gene matches. CDR1 is MDHEN and CDR2 is SYDVKM in the germline V gene. This CDR3 is built from 19 residues.

CDR3 in DNA: TGTGCCAGCAGCTTGGGACTAGCGGGGGACTACGAGCAGTACTTC. It specifies CASSLGLAGDYEQYF. The chain uses TRBV9 and TRBJ2-7, with 14 bases aligning to TRBD2. The CDR3 covers 15 residues. The germline V gene has CDR1 SGDLS and CDR2 YYNGEE. V lost 4 bases and J lost 3; bases outside the gene matches: 3.

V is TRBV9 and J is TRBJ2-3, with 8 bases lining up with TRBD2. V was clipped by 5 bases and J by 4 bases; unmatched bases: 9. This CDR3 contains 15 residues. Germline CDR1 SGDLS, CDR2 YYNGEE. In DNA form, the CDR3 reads TGTGCCAGCAGTTCCCGGGAGGGCCTCTCAGATACGCAGTATTTT. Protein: CASSSREGLSDTQYF.

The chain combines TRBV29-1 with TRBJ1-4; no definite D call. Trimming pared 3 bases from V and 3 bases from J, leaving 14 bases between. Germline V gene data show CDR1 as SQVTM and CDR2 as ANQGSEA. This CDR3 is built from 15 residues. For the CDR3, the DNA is TGCAGCGTTGAGGTCGGTCCCGCGGCTAATGAAAAACTGTTTTTT. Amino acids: CSVEVGPAANEKLFF.

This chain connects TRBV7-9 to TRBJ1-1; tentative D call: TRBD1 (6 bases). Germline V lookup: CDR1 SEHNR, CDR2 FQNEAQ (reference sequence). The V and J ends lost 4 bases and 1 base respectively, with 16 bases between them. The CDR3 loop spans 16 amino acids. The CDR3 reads CASSSLTGTPNTEAFF. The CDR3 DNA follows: TGTGCCAGCAGCTCCCTCACCGGGACACCGAACACTGAAGCTTTCTTT. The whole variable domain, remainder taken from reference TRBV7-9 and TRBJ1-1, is DTGVSQNPRHKITKRGQNVTFRCDPISEHNRLYWYRQTLGQGPEFLTYFQNEAQLEKSRLLSDRFSAERPKGSFSTLEIQRTEQGDSAMYLCASSSLTGTPNTEAFFGQGTRLTVV.

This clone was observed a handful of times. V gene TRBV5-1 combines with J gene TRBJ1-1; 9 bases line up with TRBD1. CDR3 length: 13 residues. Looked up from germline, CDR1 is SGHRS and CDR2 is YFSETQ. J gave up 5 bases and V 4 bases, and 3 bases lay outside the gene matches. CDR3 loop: CASSGGTGTEAFF. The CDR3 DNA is TGCGCCAGCAGCGGCGGGACAGGGACTGAAGCTTTCTTT.

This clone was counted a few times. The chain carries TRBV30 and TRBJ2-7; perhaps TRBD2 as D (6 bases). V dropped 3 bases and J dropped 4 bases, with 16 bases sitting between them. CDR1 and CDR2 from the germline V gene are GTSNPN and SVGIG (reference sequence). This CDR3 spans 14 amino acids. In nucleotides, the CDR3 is TGTGCCTGGAGACGCCCGGAGGGGTTGTACGAGCAGTACTTC. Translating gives CAWRRPEGLYEQYF.

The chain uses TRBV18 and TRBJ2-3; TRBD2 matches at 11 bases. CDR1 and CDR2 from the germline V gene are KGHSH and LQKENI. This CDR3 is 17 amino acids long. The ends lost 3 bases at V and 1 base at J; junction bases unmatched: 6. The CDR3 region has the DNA TGTGCCAGCTCACCCATGACTAGCGGGACGGGCACAGATACGCAGTATTTT. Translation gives CASSPMTSGTGTDTQYF.

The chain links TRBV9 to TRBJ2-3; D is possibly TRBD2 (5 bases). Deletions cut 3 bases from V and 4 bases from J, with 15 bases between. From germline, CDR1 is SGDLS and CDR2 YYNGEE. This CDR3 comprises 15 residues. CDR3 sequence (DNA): TGTGCCAGCAGCGCATTCCCATTGGGAGCAGATACGCAGTATTTT. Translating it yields CASSAFPLGADTQYF.

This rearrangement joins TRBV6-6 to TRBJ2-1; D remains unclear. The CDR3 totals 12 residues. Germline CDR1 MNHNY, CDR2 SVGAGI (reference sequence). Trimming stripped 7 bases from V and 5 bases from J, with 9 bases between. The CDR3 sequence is CASTNYNNEQFF. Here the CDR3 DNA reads TGTGCCAGCACAAACTATAACAATGAGCAGTTCTTC.

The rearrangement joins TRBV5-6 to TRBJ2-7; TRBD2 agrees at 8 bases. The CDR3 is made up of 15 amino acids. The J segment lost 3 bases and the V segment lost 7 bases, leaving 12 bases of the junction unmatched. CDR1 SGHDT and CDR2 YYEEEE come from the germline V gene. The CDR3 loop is CASHGGAYPYYEQYF. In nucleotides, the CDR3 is TGTGCCAGCCACGGGGGGGCCTACCCGTACTACGAGCAGTACTTC.

CDR3 loop: CAISFASANEQYF. As DNA, the CDR3 is TGTGCCATCAGTTTCGCTAGCGCCAACGAGCAGTACTTC. The chain combines TRBV10-3 with TRBJ2-7, with D tentatively TRBD2 (6 bases). V gave up 5 bases and J gave up 5 bases, with 13 bases separating them. CDR3 length equals 13 residues. Germline V gene data show CDR1 as ENHRY and CDR2 as SYGVKD.

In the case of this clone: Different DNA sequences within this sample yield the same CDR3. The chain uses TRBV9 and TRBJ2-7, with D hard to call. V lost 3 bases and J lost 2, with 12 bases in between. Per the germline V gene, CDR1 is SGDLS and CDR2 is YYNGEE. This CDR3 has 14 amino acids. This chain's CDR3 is CASSARFEPYEQYF. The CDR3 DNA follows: TGTGCCAGCAGCGCCCGGTTTGAGCCCTACGAGCAGTACTTC.

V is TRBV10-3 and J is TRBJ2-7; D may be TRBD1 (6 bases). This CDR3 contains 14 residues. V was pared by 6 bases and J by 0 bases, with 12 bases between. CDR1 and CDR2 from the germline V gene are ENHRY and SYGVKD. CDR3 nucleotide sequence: TGTGCCATCAGGAGTGGGACAAGCTCCTACGAGCAGTACTTC. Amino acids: CAIRSGTSSYEQYF.

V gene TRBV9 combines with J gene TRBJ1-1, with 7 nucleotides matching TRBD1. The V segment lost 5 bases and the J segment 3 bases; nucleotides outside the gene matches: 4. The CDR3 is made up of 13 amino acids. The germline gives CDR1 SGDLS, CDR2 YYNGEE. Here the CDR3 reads CASSDTGDTEAFF. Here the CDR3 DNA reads TGTGCCAGCAGTGACACAGGGGACACTGAAGCTTTCTTT.

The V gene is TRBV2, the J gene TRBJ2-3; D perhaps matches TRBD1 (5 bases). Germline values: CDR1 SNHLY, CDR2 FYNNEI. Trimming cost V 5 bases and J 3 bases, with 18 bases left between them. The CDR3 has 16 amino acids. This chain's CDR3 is CASSRTWGQPTDTQYF. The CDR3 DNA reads TGTGCCAGCAGTCGTACGTGGGGCCAACCGACAGATACGCAGTATTTT.

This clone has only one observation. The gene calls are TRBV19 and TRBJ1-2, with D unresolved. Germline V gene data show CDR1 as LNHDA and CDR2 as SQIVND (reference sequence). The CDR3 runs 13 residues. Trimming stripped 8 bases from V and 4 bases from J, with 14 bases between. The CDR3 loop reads CASWDGGTYGYTF. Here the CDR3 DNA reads TGTGCCAGTTGGGATGGAGGCACCTATGGCTACACCTTC. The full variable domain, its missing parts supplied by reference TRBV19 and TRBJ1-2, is DGGITQSPKYLFRKEGQNVTLSCEQNLNHDAMYWYRQDPGQGLRLIYYSQIVNDFQKGDIAEGYSVSREKKESFPLTVTSAQKNPTAFYLCASWDGGTYGYTFGSGTRLTVV.

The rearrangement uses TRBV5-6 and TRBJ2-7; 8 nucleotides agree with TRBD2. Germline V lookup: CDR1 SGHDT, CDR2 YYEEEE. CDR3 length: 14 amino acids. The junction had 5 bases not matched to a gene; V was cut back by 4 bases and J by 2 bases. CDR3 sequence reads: CASSPGGIPYEQYF. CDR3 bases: TGTGCCAGCAGCCCGGGAGGGATCCCCTACGAGCAGTACTTC.

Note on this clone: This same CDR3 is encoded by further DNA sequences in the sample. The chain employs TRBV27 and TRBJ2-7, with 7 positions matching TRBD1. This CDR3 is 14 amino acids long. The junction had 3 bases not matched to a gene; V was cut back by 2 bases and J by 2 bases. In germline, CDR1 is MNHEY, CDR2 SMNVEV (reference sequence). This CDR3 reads CASSLGTDTYEQYF. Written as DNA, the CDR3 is TGTGCCAGCAGTTTAGGGACAGATACCTACGAGCAGTACTTC.

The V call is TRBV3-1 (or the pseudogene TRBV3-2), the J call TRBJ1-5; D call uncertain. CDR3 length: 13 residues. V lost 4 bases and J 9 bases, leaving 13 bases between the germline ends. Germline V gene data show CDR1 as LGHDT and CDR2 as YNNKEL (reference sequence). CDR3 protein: CASSRGSLGPQHF. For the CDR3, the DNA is TGTGCCAGCAGCCGAGGAAGCCTCGGGCCCCAGCATTTT.

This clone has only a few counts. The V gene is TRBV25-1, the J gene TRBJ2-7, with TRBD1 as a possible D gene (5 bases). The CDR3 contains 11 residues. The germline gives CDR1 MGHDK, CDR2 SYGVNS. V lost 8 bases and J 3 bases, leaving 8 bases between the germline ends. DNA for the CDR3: TGTGCCAGCCTTCAGGGCTACGAGCAGTACTTC. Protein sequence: CASLQGYEQYF.

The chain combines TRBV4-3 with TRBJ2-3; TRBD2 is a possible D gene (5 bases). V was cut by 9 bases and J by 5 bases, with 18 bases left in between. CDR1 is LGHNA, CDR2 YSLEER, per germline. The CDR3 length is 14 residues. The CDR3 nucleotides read TGCGCCAGGGAACGGGGAGTAGAAGAAGATACGCAGTATTTT. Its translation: CARERGVEEDTQYF.

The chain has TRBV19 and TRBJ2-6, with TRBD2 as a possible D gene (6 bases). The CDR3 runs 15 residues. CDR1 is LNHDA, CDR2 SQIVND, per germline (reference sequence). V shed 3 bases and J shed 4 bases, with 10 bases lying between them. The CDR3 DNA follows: TGTGCCAGTAGTATCCCCGCGGGAGGGGCCAACGTCCTGACTTTC. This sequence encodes CASSIPAGGANVLTF.

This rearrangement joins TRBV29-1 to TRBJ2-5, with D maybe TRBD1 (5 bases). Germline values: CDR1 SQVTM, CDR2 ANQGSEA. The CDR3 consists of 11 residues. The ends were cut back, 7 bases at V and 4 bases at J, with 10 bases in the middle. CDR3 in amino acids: CSERTGETQYF. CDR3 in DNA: TGCAGCGAACGAACAGGAGAGACCCAGTACTTC.

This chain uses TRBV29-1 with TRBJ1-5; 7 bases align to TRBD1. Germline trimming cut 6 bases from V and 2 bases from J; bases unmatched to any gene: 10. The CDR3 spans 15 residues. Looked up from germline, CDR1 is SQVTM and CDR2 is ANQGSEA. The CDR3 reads CSVSTTGAGNQPQHF. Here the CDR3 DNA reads TGCAGCGTCTCAACTACAGGGGCCGGCAATCAGCCCCAGCATTTT.

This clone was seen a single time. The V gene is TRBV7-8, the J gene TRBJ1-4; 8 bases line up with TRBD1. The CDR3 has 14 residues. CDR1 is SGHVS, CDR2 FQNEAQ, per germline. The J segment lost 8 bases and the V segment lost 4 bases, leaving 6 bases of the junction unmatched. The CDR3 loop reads CASSSGQGGEKLFF. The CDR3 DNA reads TGTGCCAGCAGCTCCGGACAGGGCGGGGAAAAACTGTTTTTT.

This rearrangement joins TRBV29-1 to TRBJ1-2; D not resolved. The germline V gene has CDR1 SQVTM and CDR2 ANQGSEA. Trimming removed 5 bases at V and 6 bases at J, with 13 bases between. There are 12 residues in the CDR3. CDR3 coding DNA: TGCAGCGTTAACCCCAAAGAGAATGGCTACACCTTC. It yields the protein CSVNPKENGYTF. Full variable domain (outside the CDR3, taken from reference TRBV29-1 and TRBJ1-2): SAVISQKPSRDICQRGTSLTIQCQVDSQVTMMFWYRQQPGQSLTLIATANQGSEATYESGFVIDKFPISRPNLTFSTLTVSNMSPEDSSIYLCSVNPKENGYTFGSGTRLTVV.

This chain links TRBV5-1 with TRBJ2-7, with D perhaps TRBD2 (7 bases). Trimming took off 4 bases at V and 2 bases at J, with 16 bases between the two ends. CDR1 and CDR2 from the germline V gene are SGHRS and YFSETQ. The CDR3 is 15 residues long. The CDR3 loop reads CASSIRGGATYEQYF. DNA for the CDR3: TGCGCCAGCAGCATCCGTGGGGGGGCCACCTACGAGCAGTACTTC. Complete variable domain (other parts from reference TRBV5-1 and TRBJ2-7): KAGVTQTPRYLIKTRGQQVTLSCSPISGHRSVSWYQQTPGQGLQFLFEYFSETQRNKGNFPGRFSGRQFSNSRSEMNVSTLELGDSALYLCASSIRGGATYEQYFGPGTRLTVT.

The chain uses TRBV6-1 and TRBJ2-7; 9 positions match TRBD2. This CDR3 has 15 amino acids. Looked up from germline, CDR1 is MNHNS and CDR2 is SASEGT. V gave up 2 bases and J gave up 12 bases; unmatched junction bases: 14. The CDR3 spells CASSERRLAVYESYF. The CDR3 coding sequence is TGTGCCAGCAGTGAACGGCGACTAGCGGTCTACGAGTCGTACTTC.

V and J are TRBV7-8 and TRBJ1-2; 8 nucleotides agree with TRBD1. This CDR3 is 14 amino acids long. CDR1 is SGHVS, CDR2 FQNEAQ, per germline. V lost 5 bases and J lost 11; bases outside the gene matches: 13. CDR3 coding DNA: TGTGCCAGCAGCCCTAATCCAGGACAGGGTTTTTACACCTTC. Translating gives CASSPNPGQGFYTF.